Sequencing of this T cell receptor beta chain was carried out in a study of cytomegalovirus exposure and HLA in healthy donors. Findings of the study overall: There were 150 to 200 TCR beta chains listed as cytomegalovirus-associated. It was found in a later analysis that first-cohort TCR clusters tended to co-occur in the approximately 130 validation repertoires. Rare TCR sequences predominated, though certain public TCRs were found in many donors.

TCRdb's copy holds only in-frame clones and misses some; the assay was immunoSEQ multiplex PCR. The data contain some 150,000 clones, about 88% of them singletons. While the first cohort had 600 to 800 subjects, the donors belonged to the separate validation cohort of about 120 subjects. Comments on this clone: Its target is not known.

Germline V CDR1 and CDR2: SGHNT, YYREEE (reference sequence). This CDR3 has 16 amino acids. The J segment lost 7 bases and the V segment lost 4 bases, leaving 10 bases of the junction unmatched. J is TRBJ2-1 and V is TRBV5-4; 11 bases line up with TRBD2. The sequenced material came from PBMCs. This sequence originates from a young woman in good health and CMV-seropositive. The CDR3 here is CASSMGGLAVPNEQFF. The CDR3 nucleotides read TGTGCCAGCAGCATGGGGGGACTAGCGGTCCCTAATGAGCAGTTCTTC.